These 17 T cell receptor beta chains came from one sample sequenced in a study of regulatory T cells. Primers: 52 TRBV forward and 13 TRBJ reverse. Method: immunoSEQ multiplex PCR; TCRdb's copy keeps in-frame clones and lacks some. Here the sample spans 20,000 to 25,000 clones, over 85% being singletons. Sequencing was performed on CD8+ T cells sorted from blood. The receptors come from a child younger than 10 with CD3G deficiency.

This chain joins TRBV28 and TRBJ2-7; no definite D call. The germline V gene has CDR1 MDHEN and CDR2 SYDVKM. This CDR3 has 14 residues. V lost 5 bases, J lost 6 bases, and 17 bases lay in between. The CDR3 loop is CASSPSEVLSEQYF. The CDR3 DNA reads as TGTGCCAGCAGTCCTTCCGAAGTTCTAAGCGAGCAGTACTTC.

The CDR3 is CASSERGTSVDNEQFF. DNA of the CDR3: TGTGCCAGCAGTGAACGTGGGACTAGCGTCGACAATGAGCAGTTCTTC. V gene TRBV6-1 combines with J gene TRBJ2-1; 10 bases are a match to TRBD2. In germline, CDR1 is MNHNS, CDR2 SASEGT. This CDR3 contains 16 residues. The junction had 6 bases not matched to a gene; V was cut back by 2 bases and J by 5 bases.

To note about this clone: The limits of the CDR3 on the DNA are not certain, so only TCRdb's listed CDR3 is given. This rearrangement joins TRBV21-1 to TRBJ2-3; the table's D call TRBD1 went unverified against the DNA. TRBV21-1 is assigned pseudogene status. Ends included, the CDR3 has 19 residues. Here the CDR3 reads CASSKGVGTGTDSTDTQYF.

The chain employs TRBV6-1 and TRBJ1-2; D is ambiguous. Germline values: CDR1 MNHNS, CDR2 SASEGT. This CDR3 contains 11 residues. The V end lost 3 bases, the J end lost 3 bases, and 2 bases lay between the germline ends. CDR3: CASSDYYGYTF. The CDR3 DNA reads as TGTGCCAGCAGTGACTACTATGGCTACACCTTC.

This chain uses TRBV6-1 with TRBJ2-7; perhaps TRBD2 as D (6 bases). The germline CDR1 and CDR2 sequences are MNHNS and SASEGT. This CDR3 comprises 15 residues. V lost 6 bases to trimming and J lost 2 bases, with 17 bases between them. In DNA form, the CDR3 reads TGTGCCAGCAGCTTACTAGGAGGGACGGCCTACGAGCAGTACTTC. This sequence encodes CASSLLGGTAYEQYF.

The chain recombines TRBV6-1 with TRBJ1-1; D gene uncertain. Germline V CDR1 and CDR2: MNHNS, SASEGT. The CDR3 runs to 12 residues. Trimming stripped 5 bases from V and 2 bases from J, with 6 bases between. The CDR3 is CASSPYNTEAFF. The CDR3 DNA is TGTGCCAGCAGTCCCTATAACACTGAAGCTTTCTTT.

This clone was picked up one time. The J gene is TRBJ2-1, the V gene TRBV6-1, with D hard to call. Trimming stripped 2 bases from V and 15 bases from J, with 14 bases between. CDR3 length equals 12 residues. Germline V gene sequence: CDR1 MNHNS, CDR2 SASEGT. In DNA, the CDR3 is TGTGCCAGCAGTGAAAGAAAGACTGATTGGTTCTTC. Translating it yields CASSERKTDWFF.

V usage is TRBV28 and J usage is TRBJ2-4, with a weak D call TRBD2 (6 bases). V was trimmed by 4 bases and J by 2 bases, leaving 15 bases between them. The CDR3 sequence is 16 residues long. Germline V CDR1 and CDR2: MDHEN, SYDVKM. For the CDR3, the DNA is TGTGCCAGCAGTTCCCTCGTTAGCGGTACCAAAAACATTCAGTACTTC. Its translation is CASSSLVSGTKNIQYF.

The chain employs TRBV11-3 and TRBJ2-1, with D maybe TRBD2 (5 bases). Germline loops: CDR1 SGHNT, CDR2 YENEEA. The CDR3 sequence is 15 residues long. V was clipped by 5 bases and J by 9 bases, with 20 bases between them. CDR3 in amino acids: CASSLGGLAYGEQFF. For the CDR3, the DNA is TGTGCCAGCAGCCTGGGTGGGCTAGCCTACGGTGAGCAGTTCTTC.

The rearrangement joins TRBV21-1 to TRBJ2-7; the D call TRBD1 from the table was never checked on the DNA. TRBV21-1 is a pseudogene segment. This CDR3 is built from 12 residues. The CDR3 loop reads CASSTPQTEQYF. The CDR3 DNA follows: TGTGCCAGCAGCACACCACAAACGGAGCAGTACTTC.

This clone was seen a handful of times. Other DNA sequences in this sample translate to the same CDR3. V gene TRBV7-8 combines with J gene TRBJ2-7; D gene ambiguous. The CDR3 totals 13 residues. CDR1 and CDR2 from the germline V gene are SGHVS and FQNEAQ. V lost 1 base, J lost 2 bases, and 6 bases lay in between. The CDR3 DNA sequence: TGTGCCAGCAGCTTAGGGCAGCCCTACGAGCAGTACTTC. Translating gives CASSLGQPYEQYF.

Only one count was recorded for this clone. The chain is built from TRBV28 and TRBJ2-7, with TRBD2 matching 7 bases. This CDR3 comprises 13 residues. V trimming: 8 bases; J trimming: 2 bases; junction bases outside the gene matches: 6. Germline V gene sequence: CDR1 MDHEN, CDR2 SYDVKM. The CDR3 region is CASAKREAYEQYF. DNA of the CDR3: TGTGCCAGCGCCAAACGGGAGGCCTACGAGCAGTACTTC.

The CDR3 sequence is CASSAISGPNEQFF. The CDR3 DNA is TGTGCCAGCAGTGCAATTAGCGGACCCAATGAGCAGTTCTTC. The chain combines TRBV28 with TRBJ2-1; D is possibly TRBD2 (6 bases). The CDR3 has 14 residues. V lost 5 bases to trimming and J lost 6 bases, with 14 bases between them. Per the germline V gene, CDR1 is MDHEN and CDR2 is SYDVKM.

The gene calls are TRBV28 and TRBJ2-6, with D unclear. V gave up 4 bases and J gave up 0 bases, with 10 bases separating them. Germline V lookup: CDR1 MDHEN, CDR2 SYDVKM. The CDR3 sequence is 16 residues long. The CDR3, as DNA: TGTGCCAGCAGTTCTCGGGCCTTCTCTGGGGCCAACGTCCTGACTTTC. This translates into CASSSRAFSGANVLTF.

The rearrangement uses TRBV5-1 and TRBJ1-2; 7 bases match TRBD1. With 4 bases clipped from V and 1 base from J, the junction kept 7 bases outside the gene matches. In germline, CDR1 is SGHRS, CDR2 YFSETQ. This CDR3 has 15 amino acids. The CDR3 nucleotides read TGCGCCAGCAGCCCGGGGACAGAACTTAACTATGGCTACACCTTC. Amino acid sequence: CASSPGTELNYGYTF.

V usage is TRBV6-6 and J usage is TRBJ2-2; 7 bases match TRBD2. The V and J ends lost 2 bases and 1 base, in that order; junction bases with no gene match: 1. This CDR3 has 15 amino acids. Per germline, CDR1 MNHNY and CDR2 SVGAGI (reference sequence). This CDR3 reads CASSYQRENTGELFF. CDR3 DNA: TGTGCCAGCAGTTACCAGCGGGAGAACACCGGGGAGCTGTTTTTT.

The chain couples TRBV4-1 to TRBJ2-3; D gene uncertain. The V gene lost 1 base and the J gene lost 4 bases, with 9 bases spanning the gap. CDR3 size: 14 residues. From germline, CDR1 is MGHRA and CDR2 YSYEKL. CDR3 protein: CASSQGVYADTQYF. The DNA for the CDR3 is TGCGCCAGCAGCCAAGGGGTTTATGCAGATACGCAGTATTTT.